The 28 T cell receptor beta chains listed next were all sequenced from one sample in a study of blood T cell repertoires in COVID-19 (dated by TCRdb to about 2020). Library generation was performed with the immunoSEQ multiplex PCR assay. As stored in TCRdb, this immuneACCESS dataset retains in-frame rearrangements with V and J assigned. A fraction of the clones does not appear; measured against another copy, unresolved V genes explain less than half of the discrepancy, and the remainder lacks a known reason. For this sample the table gives about 490,000 clones, of which roughly 85% were detected only once. Approximately 2.9% of the sample is in the top ten clones. The sequenced sample consisted of peripheral blood. These receptor sequences come from a human donor in a cohort sampled during active COVID-19.

The V call is TRBV5-4, the J call TRBJ2-2; TRBD2 might be the D (7 bases). V lost 3 bases to trimming and J lost 4 bases, with 16 bases between them. The CDR3 is 16 amino acids. CDR1 is SGHNT, CDR2 YYREEE, per germline (reference sequence). CDR3 protein: CASSWGGAQGTGELFF. DNA for the CDR3: TGTGCCAGCAGCTGGGGGGGGGCGCAAGGCACCGGGGAGCTGTTTTTT.

V and J are TRBV6-5 and TRBJ2-7, with 8 bases aligning to TRBD1. Per the germline V gene, CDR1 is MNHEY and CDR2 is SVGAGI. The CDR3 extends over 14 amino acids. After removal of 10 bases from V and 5 bases from J, the junction contained 13 bases not matched to a gene. The CDR3 sequence: CATAPRTGSHEQYF. CDR3 nucleotide sequence: TGTGCCACTGCCCCCCGGACAGGGTCCCACGAGCAGTACTTC.

This rearrangement joins TRBV7-6 to TRBJ2-3, with 7 bases aligning to TRBD2. The length of the CDR3 is 16 residues. CDR1 and CDR2 from the germline V gene are SGHVS and FNYEAQ. Losses at the gene ends were 5 bases for V and 2 bases for J; bases not matched to a gene: 10. In nucleotides, the CDR3 is TGTGCCAGCAGCCCGACTAGCTTTAGTGACACAGATACGCAGTATTTT. Residues: CASSPTSFSDTDTQYF.

The J gene is TRBJ2-5, the V gene TRBV14; 7 positions match TRBD2. Germline V gene lookup returns CDR1 SGHDN and CDR2 FVKESK. The CDR3 has 14 residues. Trimming cost V 4 bases and J 4 bases; bases outside gene matches: 6. CDR3 nucleotides: TGTGCCAGCAGCCTCTGGACGGGAGGAGAGACCCAGTACTTC. Translating it yields CASSLWTGGETQYF.

This chain connects TRBV6-5 to TRBJ2-1; tentatively, D is TRBD2 (6 bases). V was pared by 2 bases and J by 3 bases, with 14 bases between. This CDR3 comprises 16 residues. Germline CDR1 MNHEY, CDR2 SVGAGI. The CDR3: CASSYPTRTIYNEQFF. DNA for the CDR3: TGTGCCAGCAGTTACCCGACTCGGACTATCTACAATGAGCAGTTCTTC.

This clone has only a few counts. The sample has other DNA sequences that encode this CDR3 too. This chain uses TRBV7-8 with TRBJ1-1; D is unresolved. V dropped 0 bases and J dropped 0 bases, with 8 bases sitting between them. Germline V gene lookup returns CDR1 SGHVS and CDR2 FQNEAQ. CDR3 length equals 15 residues. CDR3 nucleotide sequence: TGTGCCAGCAGCTTAGCAGGCAGGCTGAACACTGAAGCTTTCTTT. Translated: CASSLAGRLNTEAFF.

The chain couples TRBV19 to TRBJ1-4; no firm D call. Germline loops: CDR1 LNHDA, CDR2 SQIVND (reference sequence). This CDR3 is 14 amino acids long. Trimming left V 9 bases short and J 4 bases short, with 15 bases between. The DNA of the CDR3 is TGTGCCAGGGATTTCAGGTTCTTTAATGAAAAACTGTTTTTT. Translation: CARDFRFFNEKLFF.

This chain joins TRBV5-4 and TRBJ1-6, with D unresolved. The CDR3 has 16 amino acids. Trimming cost V 4 bases and J 0 bases, with 11 bases left between them. Germline V gene sequence: CDR1 SGHNT, CDR2 YYREEE (reference sequence). The CDR3: CASSDQVGSYNSPLHF. DNA for the CDR3: TGTGCCAGCAGCGATCAGGTGGGCTCCTATAATTCACCCCTCCACTTT.

The chain has TRBV14 and TRBJ2-6, with 9 positions matching TRBD1. The ends lost 4 bases at V and 0 bases at J; junction bases unmatched: 13. CDR3 length: 20 amino acids. Germline assignment: CDR1 SGHDN and CDR2 FVKESK. The CDR3 region has the DNA TGTGCCAGCAGCCTAACAGCAGGGGACAGGGTTTTCTCTGGGGCCAACGTCCTGACTTTC. Amino acids: CASSLTAGDRVFSGANVLTF.

The genes are TRBV19 and TRBJ2-2; a possible D gene is TRBD2 (5 bases). The CDR3 runs to 12 residues. V was shortened by 5 bases and J by 12 bases, with 13 bases between the two germline ends. The germline gives CDR1 LNHDA, CDR2 SQIVND (reference sequence). CDR3 residues: CASSEGQSKLFF. CDR3 DNA: TGTGCCAGTAGTGAGGGCCAATCGAAGCTGTTTTTT.

This chain uses TRBV6-6 with TRBJ2-2, with 8 positions matching TRBD1. This CDR3 has 14 amino acids. Germline CDR1 and CDR2: MNHNY and SVGAGI (reference sequence). With 6 bases clipped from V and 4 bases from J, the junction kept 4 bases outside the gene matches. CDR3 DNA sequence: TGTGCCAGCAGCATTACAGGGGGCACCGGGGAGCTGTTTTTT. Its protein product is CASSITGGTGELFF.

The chain joins TRBV7-2 to TRBJ2-7; D is perhaps TRBD2 (6 bases). V was shortened by 5 bases and J by 4 bases, with 15 bases between the two germline ends. The germline V gene has CDR1 SGHTA and CDR2 FQGNSA. This CDR3 is 14 amino acids long. CDR3: CASSPLDREYEQYF. In DNA form, the CDR3 reads TGTGCCAGCAGCCCCCTGGACCGGGAGTACGAGCAGTACTTC. The variable domain in full, completed from reference TRBV7-2 and TRBJ2-7, reads GAGVSQSPSNKVTEKGKDVELRCDPISGHTALYWYRQSLGQGLEFLIYFQGNSAPDKSGLPSDRFSAERTGGSVSTLTIQRTQQEDSAVYLCASSPLDREYEQYFGPGTRLTVT.

There are many counts of this clone. Other DNA sequences within the sample encode an identical CDR3. The CDR3 reads CASSQETGDYGYTF. As DNA, the CDR3 is TGCGCCAGCAGCCAAGAGACGGGGGACTATGGCTACACCTTC. This chain uses TRBV4-3 with TRBJ1-2, with D perhaps TRBD1 (5 bases). CDR3 length: 14 residues. Germline V gene sequence: CDR1 LGHNA, CDR2 YSLEER. The V and J ends lost 0 bases and 3 bases respectively, with 8 bases between them.

The chain recombines TRBV11-2 with TRBJ2-6; 9 bases line up with TRBD1. V shed 4 bases and J 3 bases; nucleotides not matched to a gene: 10. Germline V gene sequence: CDR1 SGHAT, CDR2 FQNNGV. This CDR3 is built from 18 residues. The DNA of the CDR3 is TGTGCCAGCAGCTGGGACAGGGCCAGTCGGGGTGGGGCCAACGTCCTGACTTTC. This encodes CASSWDRASRGGANVLTF.

J is TRBJ2-1 and V is TRBV18; the D gene is possibly TRBD2 (7 bases). Trimming removed 6 bases at V and 8 bases at J, with 26 bases between. Germline V gene lookup returns CDR1 KGHSH and CDR2 LQKENI. CDR3 length: 17 residues. The CDR3 nucleotides are TGTGCCAGCTCGCCTGACCGGGGGGCTCGCTTCCGCGATGAGCAGTTCTTC. This translates into CASSPDRGARFRDEQFF.

This clone was found once. V and J are TRBV28 and TRBJ1-4, with D tentatively TRBD1 (5 bases). The CDR3 consists of 15 residues. Germline V lookup: CDR1 MDHEN, CDR2 SYDVKM. Trimming stripped 4 bases from V and 7 bases from J, with 16 bases between. The chain's CDR3 is CASSSTRVRGEKLFF. DNA for the CDR3: TGTGCCAGCAGTTCAACCAGGGTCCGAGGTGAAAAACTGTTTTTT.

This chain joins TRBV11-3 and TRBJ1-5; no firm D call. This CDR3 is built from 14 residues. The germline V and J ends were trimmed by 5 bases and 2 bases, with 10 bases remaining between them. In germline, CDR1 is SGHNT, CDR2 YENEEA. CDR3 sequence reads: CASSPGGRNQPQHF. CDR3 nucleotide sequence: TGTGCCAGCAGCCCCGGAGGGCGCAATCAGCCCCAGCATTTT.

The V call is TRBV5-1, the J call TRBJ1-2, with D maybe TRBD1 (6 bases). The CDR3 covers 16 residues. The V end lost 2 bases, the J end lost 0 bases, and 14 bases lay between the germline ends. CDR1 is SGHRS and CDR2 is YFSETQ in the germline V gene. CDR3 in DNA: TGCGCCAGCAGCTTATCGGGGGGGCTTTCTAACTATGGCTACACCTTC. It translates to CASSLSGGLSNYGYTF.

V and J are TRBV6-2 or TRBV6-3 and TRBJ2-7; D perhaps matches TRBD2 (5 bases). The CDR3 is 17 amino acids. Germline assignment: CDR1 MNHEY and CDR2 SVGEGT. Deletions cut 5 bases from V and 5 bases from J, with 25 bases between. The CDR3 loop is CASSAPPAAGFLDEQYF. CDR3 nucleotide sequence: TGTGCCAGCAGTGCGCCCCCGGCGGCGGGCTTTTTGGACGAGCAGTACTTC.

The V call is TRBV28, the J call TRBJ2-5; tentatively, D is TRBD1 (6 bases). CDR3 size: 17 residues. Trimming stripped 1 base from V and 4 bases from J, with 19 bases between. The germline V gene has CDR1 MDHEN and CDR2 SYDVKM. As DNA, the CDR3 is TGTGCCAGCAGTTTATCCCTTTCTCTAGGGGGACCAGAGACCCAGTACTTC. Amino acid sequence: CASSLSLSLGGPETQYF.

The J gene is TRBJ2-7, the V gene TRBV19; TRBD1 agrees at 7 bases. The CDR3 length is 13 residues. The V gene's germline CDR1 is LNHDA and CDR2 SQIVND (reference sequence). V trimming: 7 bases; J trimming: 5 bases; junction bases outside the gene matches: 8. The chain's CDR3 is CASMPNRGHEQYF. The DNA for the CDR3 is TGTGCCAGTATGCCGAACAGGGGCCACGAGCAGTACTTC.

This chain connects TRBV20-1 to TRBJ1-6; 8 bases are a match to TRBD1. The length of the CDR3 is 13 residues. The germline gives CDR1 DFQATT, CDR2 SNEGSKA (reference sequence). V dropped 6 bases and J dropped 6; count of bases not matched to a gene: 4. DNA for the CDR3: TGCAGTGCGAGTGACAGGGGTAATTCACCCCTCCACTTT. This translates into CSASDRGNSPLHF.

The rearrangement joins TRBV20-1 to TRBJ2-5; 10 bases map to TRBD2. Unmatched junction bases numbered 9, after V lost 3 bases and J lost 5 bases. Germline CDR1 and CDR2: DFQATT and SNEGSKA (reference sequence). CDR3 length: 15 residues. This CDR3 is CSASALAGVRETQYF. The CDR3 bases are TGCAGTGCTAGTGCGCTAGCGGGAGTGCGGGAGACCCAGTACTTC.

J is TRBJ1-2 and V is TRBV7-2; tentatively, D is TRBD1 (6 bases). The CDR3 consists of 15 residues. Germline assignment: CDR1 SGHTA and CDR2 FQGNSA. V was trimmed by 0 bases and J by 6 bases, leaving 14 bases between them. The CDR3, as DNA: TGTGCCAGCAGCTTAGCGCCTCACAGGGTGGATGGCTACACCTTC. Its translation is CASSLAPHRVDGYTF.

The V and J genes are TRBV28 and TRBJ1-2; TRBD1 agrees at 9 bases. This CDR3 is 16 amino acids long. V shed 5 bases and J 2 bases; nucleotides not matched to a gene: 9. The germline V gene has CDR1 MDHEN and CDR2 SYDVKM. The CDR3: CASSVTGGLSNYGYTF. The CDR3 DNA sequence: TGTGCCAGCAGTGTTACAGGGGGCCTCTCCAACTATGGCTACACCTTC.

The rearrangement links TRBV29-1 to TRBJ2-1; TRBD2 matches at 9 bases. The CDR3 has 13 amino acids. V trimming: 6 bases; J trimming: 6 bases; junction bases outside the gene matches: 6. Germline assignment: CDR1 SQVTM and CDR2 ANQGSEA. The CDR3 DNA follows: TGCAGCGTCGCCGGGACTAGCTCCAATGAGCAGTTCTTC. Translated, it gives CSVAGTSSNEQFF.

V usage is TRBV3-1 (or the pseudogene TRBV3-2) and J usage is TRBJ2-2; the D is unclear. Germline loops: CDR1 LGHDT, CDR2 YNNKEL (reference sequence). The V end lost 1 base, the J end lost 4 bases, and 13 bases lay between the germline ends. CDR3 length: 16 residues. The chain's CDR3 is CASSQGPRTGTGELFF. In nucleotides, the CDR3 is TGTGCCAGCAGCCAAGGCCCTCGCACGGGCACCGGGGAGCTGTTTTTT.

Worth noting for this clone: The identical CDR3 is also encoded by other nucleotide sequences in the sample. V gene TRBV19 combines with J gene TRBJ1-1, with 9 bases matching TRBD1. This CDR3 has 15 amino acids. After removal of 5 bases from V and 2 bases from J, the junction contained 6 bases not matched to a gene. Germline CDR1 is LNHDA and CDR2 is SQIVND (reference sequence). CDR3 sequence reads: CASSSPGQGNTEAFF. The DNA of the CDR3 is TGTGCCAGTAGTTCGCCGGGACAGGGTAACACTGAAGCTTTCTTT.